The 11 T cell receptor beta chains in this list originate from one sample, sequenced in a study of identical twins. From the 5' RACE reads, TCRdb called clonotypes with MiXCR, one entry per CDR3 protein. The repertoire holds roughly 1,500,000 distinct CDR3 sequences, with about 32% as singletons. Material: cord blood. Receptors were obtained from a newborn girl in good health.

For the CDR3, the DNA is TGTGCCAGCAGCTTAACGCTAGCAGCAGATACGCAGTATTTT. Encoded protein: CASSLTLAADTQYF. The chain joins TRBV7-6 to TRBJ2-3; D possibly corresponds to TRBD2 (5 bases). The CDR3 contains 14 residues. Trimming removed 2 bases at V and 4 bases at J, with 10 bases between. The germline V gene has CDR1 SGHVS and CDR2 FNYEAQ.

This clonotype was detected only a few times. The rearrangement links TRBV10-3 to TRBJ1-1; the D is unclear. Trimming pared 3 bases from V and 0 bases from J, leaving 5 bases between. The CDR3 is 13 amino acids. The germline CDR1 and CDR2 sequences are ENHRY and SYGVKD. CDR3 DNA sequence: TGTGCCATCAGTGAAAGGGTGAACACTGAAGCTTTCTTT. This encodes CAISERVNTEAFF.

This rearrangement joins TRBV3-1 to TRBJ1-6; maybe TRBD1 (5 bases). The CDR3 totals 14 residues. Looked up from germline, CDR1 is LGHDT and CDR2 is YNNKEL (reference sequence). V lost 4 bases, J lost 6 bases, and 10 bases lay in between. The CDR3 nucleotides are TGTGCCAGCAGCCCGGGACGATTTAATTCACCCCTCCACTTT. It translates to CASSPGRFNSPLHF.

The genes are TRBV4-1 and TRBJ2-1, with D maybe TRBD2 (6 bases). The germline V gene encodes CDR1 MGHRA and CDR2 YSYEKL. The CDR3 has 15 residues. V gave up 4 bases and J gave up 7 bases, with 17 bases separating them. The CDR3, as DNA: TGCGCCAGCAGCCCCACTAGCCTGCCGGGTAATGAGCAGTTCTTC. Translated: CASSPTSLPGNEQFF.

There are a few counts of this clonotype. The V and J genes are TRBV3-1 and TRBJ2-5, with 13 bases fitting TRBD2. V dropped 3 bases and J dropped 0; count of bases not matched to a gene: 7. Germline assignment: CDR1 LGHDT and CDR2 YNNKEL (reference sequence). This CDR3 has 18 amino acids. The CDR3 DNA is TGTGCCAGCAGCCACCGACCGGGACTAGCGGGATACCAAGAGACCCAGTACTTC. This encodes CASSHRPGLAGYQETQYF.

The chain's CDR3 is CAISAVASGDEQYF. CDR3 nucleotide sequence: TGTGCCATCAGTGCTGTAGCGTCGGGCGATGAGCAGTACTTC. V usage is TRBV10-3 and J usage is TRBJ2-5; TRBD2 is a possible D gene (5 bases). This CDR3 comprises 14 residues. V was cut by 4 bases and J by 11 bases, with 20 bases left in between. From germline, CDR1 is ENHRY and CDR2 SYGVKD.

The gene calls are TRBV25-1 and TRBJ1-1; TRBD1 matches 8 bases. This CDR3 has 14 residues. With 11 bases clipped from V and 0 bases from J, the junction kept 8 bases outside the gene matches. Germline V gene data show CDR1 as MGHDK and CDR2 as SYGVNS. The CDR3 is CASRAGGLNTEAFF. The CDR3 DNA follows: TGTGCCTCGCGGGCAGGGGGCCTGAACACTGAAGCTTTCTTT. Based on the CDR3 plus reference TRBV25-1 and TRBJ1-1, the full variable domain is EADIYQTPRYLVIGTGKKITLECSQTMGHDKMYWYQQDPGMELHLIHYSYGVNSTEKGDLSSESTVSRIRTEHFPLTLESARPSHTSQYLCASRAGGLNTEAFFGQGTRLTVV.

J is TRBJ1-1 and V is TRBV5-5, with D possibly being TRBD1 (5 bases). Trimming removed 5 bases at V and 0 bases at J, with 17 bases between. The length of the CDR3 is 16 residues. The germline gives CDR1 SGHKS, CDR2 YYEKEE (reference sequence). The chain's CDR3 is CASSPQAQGMNTEAFF. The CDR3 DNA reads TGTGCCAGCAGTCCGCAAGCTCAGGGAATGAACACTGAAGCTTTCTTT.

This clonotype occurred a few times. The CDR3 DNA follows: TGCAGTGCCAAAAGGGGGATGAATGAGCAGTTCTTC. It is translated as CSAKRGMNEQFF. The gene calls are TRBV20-1 and TRBJ2-1; possible D gene TRBD1, 6 bases. The V gene lost 6 bases and the J gene lost 7 bases, with 13 bases spanning the gap. The CDR3 sequence is 12 residues long. From germline, CDR1 is DFQATT and CDR2 SNEGSKA (reference sequence).

The chain recombines TRBV21-1 with TRBJ1-4; the D call in the table, TRBD1, was not verified against the DNA. TRBV21-1 is a pseudogene locus. The CDR3 contains 15 residues. CDR3 residues: CASSSRGTGGRKLFF. The CDR3 DNA is TGTGCCAGCAGCTCCAGGGGGACAGGGGGCAGAAAACTGTTTTTT.

The chain recombines TRBV25-1 with TRBJ1-4; no clear D gene. CDR3 length: 16 residues. V was shortened by 3 bases and J by 0 bases, with 11 bases between the two germline ends. Per germline, CDR1 MGHDK and CDR2 SYGVNS. Here the CDR3 DNA reads TGTGCCAGCAGTGATGGGAGGCAAGCAACTAATGAAAAACTGTTTTTT. It is translated as CASSDGRQATNEKLFF.